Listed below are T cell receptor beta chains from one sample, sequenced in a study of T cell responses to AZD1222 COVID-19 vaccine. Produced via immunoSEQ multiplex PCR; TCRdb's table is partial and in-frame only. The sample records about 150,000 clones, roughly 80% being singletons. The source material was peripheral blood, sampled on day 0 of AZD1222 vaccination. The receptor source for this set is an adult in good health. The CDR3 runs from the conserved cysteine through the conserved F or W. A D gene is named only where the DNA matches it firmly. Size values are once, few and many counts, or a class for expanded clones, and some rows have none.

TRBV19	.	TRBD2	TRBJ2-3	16	CASTPRTSGGTDTQYF	TGTGCCAGTACCCCCCGAACTAGCGGGGGGACAGATACGCAGTATTTT
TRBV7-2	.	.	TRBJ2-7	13	CASSSAGQYEQYF	TGTGCCAGCAGCTCAGCTGGACAGTACGAGCAGTACTTC
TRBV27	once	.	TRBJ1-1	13	CASSFYGNTEAFF	TGTGCCAGCAGTTTTTATGGAAACACTGAAGCTTTCTTT
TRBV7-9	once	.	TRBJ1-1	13	CASSSAGGREAFF	TGTGCCAGCAGCTCGGCAGGAGGGCGTGAAGCTTTCTTT
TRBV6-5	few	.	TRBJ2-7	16	CASSYSKGHRGFEQYF	TGTGCCAGCAGTTACTCCAAGGGACACCGGGGGTTCGAGCAGTACTTC
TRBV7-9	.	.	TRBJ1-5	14	CASSPSNTNQPQHF	TGTGCCAGCAGCCCTTCGAATACGAATCAGCCCCAGCATTTT
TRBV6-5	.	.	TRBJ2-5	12	CASSSGVETQYF	TGTGCCAGCAGTTCCGGGGTTGAGACCCAGTACTTC
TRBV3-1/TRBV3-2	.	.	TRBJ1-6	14	CASSPPGQPGPLHF	TGTGCCAGCAGCCCCCCGGGACAACCGGGACCCCTCCACTTT
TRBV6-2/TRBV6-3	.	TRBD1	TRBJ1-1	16	CASSYRGQGPNTEAFF	TGTGCCAGCAGTTACAGAGGACAGGGACCGAACACTGAAGCTTTCTTT
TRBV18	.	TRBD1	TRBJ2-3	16	CASSPSDRGLTSTQYF	TGTGCCAGCTCACCCTCGGACAGGGGCCTAACAAGTACGCAGTATTTT
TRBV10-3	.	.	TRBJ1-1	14	CAISEREVPTEAFF	TGTGCCATCAGTGAGAGGGAGGTACCCACTGAAGCTTTCTTT
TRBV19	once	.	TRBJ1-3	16	CASSNRGLSSGNTIYF	TGTGCCAGTAGTAATCGAGGCCTGAGCTCTGGAAACACCATATATTTT
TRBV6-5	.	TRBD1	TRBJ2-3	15	CASIRDRGRSDTQYF	TGTGCCAGCATCCGGGACAGGGGGCGATCAGATACGCAGTATTTT
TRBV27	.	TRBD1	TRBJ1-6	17	CASSSFARTGKNSPLHF	TGTGCCAGCAGTTCCTTCGCAAGGACAGGAAAGAATTCACCCCTCCACTTT